This T cell receptor beta chain stems from a study of cytomegalovirus exposure and HLA in healthy donors. Study-wide results and limits: Specific recognition of CMV antigens was confirmed in vitro for a few chains (all CMV-associated). In a later analysis, specific HLA alleles were associated with 16,000 or so TCR beta sequences at a 0.05 false discovery rate. A later analysis found most CMV-associated TCR beta chains apparently HLA-restricted. The sole available immune exposure information was CMV serostatus.

The PCR was carried out with 60 Vbeta primers and 13 Jbeta primers. The method was immunoSEQ multiplex PCR; TCRdb's version includes in-frame clones alone and lacks a portion of them. The sample includes around 130,000 clones, 65% to 75% of them seen just once. In germline, CDR1 is SQVTM, CDR2 ANQGSEA. Trimming left V 5 bases short and J 4 bases short, with 14 bases between. The CDR3 is 13 residues long. As concerns this clone: Its specificity is not known.

The chain couples TRBV29-1 to TRBJ1-1, with no clear D. Sequenced material: PBMCs. The TCR sequence derives from a woman in her fifties or sixties in good health and CMV-seropositive. Here the CDR3 reads CSVCGSTGTEAFF. Here the CDR3 DNA reads TGCAGCGTTTGTGGGAGTACGGGCACTGAAGCTTTCTTT.